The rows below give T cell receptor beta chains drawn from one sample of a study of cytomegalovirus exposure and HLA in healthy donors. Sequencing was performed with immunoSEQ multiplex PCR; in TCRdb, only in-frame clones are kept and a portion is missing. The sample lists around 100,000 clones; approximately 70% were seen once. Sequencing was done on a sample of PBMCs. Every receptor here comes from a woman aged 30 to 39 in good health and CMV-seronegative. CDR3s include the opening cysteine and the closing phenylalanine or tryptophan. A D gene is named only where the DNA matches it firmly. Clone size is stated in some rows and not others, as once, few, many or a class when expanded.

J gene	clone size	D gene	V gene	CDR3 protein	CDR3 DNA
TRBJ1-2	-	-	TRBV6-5	CASRRTGGGYGYTF	TGTGCCAGCAGGAGAACGGGGGGGGGCTACGGCTACACCTTC
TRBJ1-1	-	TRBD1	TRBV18	CASSPRRDSDTEAFF	TGTGCCAGCTCACCACGTAGGGACAGCGACACTGAAGCTTTCTTT
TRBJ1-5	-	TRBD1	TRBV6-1	CASIGTGAQPQHF	TGTGCCAGCATCGGGACAGGGGCTCAGCCCCAGCATTTT
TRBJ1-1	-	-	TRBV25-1	CASSEYWRAEAFF	TGTGCCAGCAGTGAATACTGGCGGGCTGAAGCTTTCTTT
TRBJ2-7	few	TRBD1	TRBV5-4	CASSWDRGGREQYF	TGTGCCAGCAGCTGGGACAGGGGAGGGCGCGAGCAGTACTTC
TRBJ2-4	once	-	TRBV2	CASSEGGLMGAKNIQYF	TGTGCCAGCAGTGAAGGGGGACTTATGGGGGCCAAAAACATTCAGTACTTC
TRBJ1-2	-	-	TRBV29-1	CSVEDRLDGYTF	TGCAGCGTTGAAGATAGACTGGATGGCTACACCTTC
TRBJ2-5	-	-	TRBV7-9	CSSSSSWGPTGPGAQYF	TGTTCCAGCAGCTCGTCCTGGGGCCCGACAGGGCCGGGGGCCCAGTACTTC
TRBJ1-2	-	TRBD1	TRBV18	CASSPLTGQGAKF	TGTGCCAGCTCACCACTCACGGGACAGGGGGCAAAGTTC
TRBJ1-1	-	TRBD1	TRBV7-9	CASSPTGDTEAFF	TGTGCCAGCAGCCCTACAGGGGACACTGAAGCTTTCTTT
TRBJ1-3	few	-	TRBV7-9	CASSSTISSLGNTIYF	TGTGCCAGCAGCTCCACTATCTCATCCTTAGGAAACACCATATATTTT
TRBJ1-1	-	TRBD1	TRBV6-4	CASRQGVGSTEAFF	TGTGCCAGCCGACAGGGGGTAGGGAGCACTGAAGCTTTCTTT
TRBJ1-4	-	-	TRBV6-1	CASRGDEKLFF	TGTGCCAGCAGGGGAGATGAAAAACTGTTTTTT
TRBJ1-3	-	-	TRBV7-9	CASSFAGGNTIYF	TGTGCCAGCAGCTTCGCGGGGGGAAACACCATATATTTT
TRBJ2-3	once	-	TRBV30	CAWSTGSTDTQYF	TGTGCCTGGAGTACGGGTAGCACAGATACGCAGTATTTT